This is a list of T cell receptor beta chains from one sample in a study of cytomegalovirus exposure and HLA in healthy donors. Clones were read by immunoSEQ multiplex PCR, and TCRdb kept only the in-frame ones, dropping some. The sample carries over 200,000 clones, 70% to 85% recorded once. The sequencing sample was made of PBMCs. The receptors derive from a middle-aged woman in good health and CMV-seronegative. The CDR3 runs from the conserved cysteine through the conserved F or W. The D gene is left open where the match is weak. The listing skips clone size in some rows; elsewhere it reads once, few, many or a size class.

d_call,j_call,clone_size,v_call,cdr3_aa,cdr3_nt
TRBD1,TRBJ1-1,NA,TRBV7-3,CASSLLGQGNTEAFF,TGTGCCAGCAGCTTACTAGGACAGGGGAACACTGAAGCTTTCTTT
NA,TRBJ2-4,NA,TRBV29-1,CSVRDSIYQNIQYF,TGCAGCGTCCGGGACTCGATATACCAAAACATTCAGTACTTC
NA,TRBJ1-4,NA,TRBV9,CASTKTGTNEKLFF,TGTGCCAGCACCAAAACAGGGACTAATGAAAAACTGTTTTTT
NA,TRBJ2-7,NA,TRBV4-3,CASSQNRVNYEQYF,TGCGCCAGCAGCCAGAACAGGGTTAACTACGAGCAGTACTTC
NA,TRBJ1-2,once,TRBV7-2,CASSPSGANYGYTF,TGTGCCAGCAGCCCGAGCGGGGCTAACTATGGCTACACCTTC
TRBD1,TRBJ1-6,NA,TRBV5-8,CASSLSRTGVLDNSPLHF,TGTGCCAGCAGCTTATCTAGGACAGGGGTTTTAGACAATTCACCCCTCCACTTT
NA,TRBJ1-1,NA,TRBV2,CASRVEGGTEAFF,TGTGCCAGCAGGGTCGAGGGTGGGACTGAAGCTTTCTTT
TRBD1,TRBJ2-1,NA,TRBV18,CASSTDRGEQFF,TGTGCCAGCTCAACGGACAGGGGTGAGCAGTTCTTC
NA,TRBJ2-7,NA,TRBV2,CASSEALSRSEQYF,TGTGCCAGCAGTGAAGCTCTGTCCCGGTCCGAGCAGTACTTC
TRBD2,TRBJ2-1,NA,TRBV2,CASSDSGGTYNEQFF,TGTGCCAGCAGTGATAGCGGGGGGACCTACAATGAGCAGTTCTTC
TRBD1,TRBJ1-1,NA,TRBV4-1,CASSQEGGGRGPEAFF,TGCGCCAGCAGCCAAGAAGGGGGCGGCAGGGGGCCTGAAGCTTTCTTT
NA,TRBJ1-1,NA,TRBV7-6,CASREQKSTEAFF,TGTGCCAGCAGAGAACAGAAGAGCACTGAAGCTTTCTTT
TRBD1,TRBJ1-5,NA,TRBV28,CASSITLGTGGYQPQHF,TGTGCCAGCAGCATAACGTTGGGGACAGGGGGATATCAGCCCCAGCATTTT
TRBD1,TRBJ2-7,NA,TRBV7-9,CASSSGTGNHGYEQYF,TGTGCCAGCAGCTCCGGGACAGGCAACCACGGCTACGAGCAGTACTTC
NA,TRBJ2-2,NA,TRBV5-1,CASSAAAGRLDTGELFF,TGCGCCAGCAGCGCAGCCGCAGGGCGTCTGGACACCGGGGAGCTGTTTTTT
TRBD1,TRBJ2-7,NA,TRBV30,CAWRGVDRAYEQYF,TGTGCCTGGAGGGGCGTGGACAGGGCCTACGAGCAGTACTTC
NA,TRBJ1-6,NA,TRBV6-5,CASSPIRGNSPLHF,TGTGCCAGCAGTCCGATCCGGGGTAATTCACCCCTCCACTTT
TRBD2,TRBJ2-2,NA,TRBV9,CASSGPTSAGELFF,TGTGCCAGCAGCGGCCCGACTAGCGCCGGGGAGCTGTTTTTT
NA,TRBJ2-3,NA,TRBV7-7,CASSSSFGADTQYF,TGTGCTAGCAGCTCGTCCTTCGGGGCAGATACGCAGTATTTT
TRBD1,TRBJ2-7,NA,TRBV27,CASSPGGNTYEQYF,TGTGCCAGCAGTCCAGGGGGCAATACCTACGAGCAGTACTTC
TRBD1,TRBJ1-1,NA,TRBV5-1,CASSRIQGTNTEAFF,TGCGCCAGCAGCAGGATACAGGGGACGAACACTGAAGCTTTCTTT
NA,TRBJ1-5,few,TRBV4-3,CASSQDRGYNQPQHF,TGCGCCAGCAGCCAAGACAGGGGTTACAATCAGCCCCAGCATTTT
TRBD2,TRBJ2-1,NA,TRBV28,CASSSRTSGNNEQFF,TGTGCCAGCAGTTCGAGGACTAGCGGAAACAATGAGCAGTTCTTC
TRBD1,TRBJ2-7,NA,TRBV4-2,CASSQEGGEGGFKYEQYF,TGTGCCAGCAGCCAAGAAGGGGGCGAAGGGGGATTCAAATACGAGCAGTACTTC
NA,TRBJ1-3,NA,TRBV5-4,CASSSQGSSGNTIYF,TGTGCCAGCAGCTCACAGGGCTCCTCTGGAAACACCATATATTTT
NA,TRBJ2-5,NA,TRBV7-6,CASSVQWETQYF,TGTGCCAGCTCGGTACAGTGGGAGACCCAGTACTTC
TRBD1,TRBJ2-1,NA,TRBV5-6,CASSTGQGTYNEQFF,TGTGCCAGCAGCACCGGACAGGGAACCTACAATGAGCAGTTCTTC
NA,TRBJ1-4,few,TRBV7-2,CASSLMGTGQTEKLFF,TGTGCCAGCAGTCTAATGGGGACGGGACAAACTGAAAAACTGTTTTTT
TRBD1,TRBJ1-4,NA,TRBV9,CAITLNIAGTANEKLFF,TGTGCCATCACACTAAACATAGCCGGGACAGCTAATGAAAAACTGTTTTTT
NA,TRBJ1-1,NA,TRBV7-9,CSSREGHTEAFF,TGTTCCAGCAGGGAGGGCCACACTGAAGCTTTCTTT
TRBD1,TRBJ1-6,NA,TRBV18,CASSQIQGVSSSPLHF,TGTGCCAGCTCACAAATACAGGGGGTCTCATCGTCACCCCTCCACTTT
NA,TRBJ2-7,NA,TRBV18,CASSGHILTYEQYF,TGTGCCAGCTCAGGCCACATCTTAACCTACGAGCAGTACTTC